One and the same sample provided the 21 T cell receptor beta chains below, sequenced in a study of shared clonotypes between healthy human individuals. Naive CD8 cells were CD45RO-negative, positively selected for CCR7, excluding terminally differentiated effector memory CD45RA+ cells. The data were produced by immunoSEQ multiplex PCR, yet TCRdb's version contains in-frame clones alone and is incomplete. The sample has about 820,000 clones; around 93% are singletons. The sequenced material came from naive CD8+ T cells sorted from blood. The receptors come from a man aged 30-40 years in good health.

This sequence joins TRBV2 and TRBJ2-2; no clear D gene. The germline V gene has CDR1 SNHLY and CDR2 FYNNEI. The V end lost 8 bases, the J end lost 3 bases, and 10 bases lay between the germline ends. The CDR3 length is 13 residues. CDR3 DNA: TGTGCCAGCGGGCCCTTGGACACCGGGGAGCTGTTTTTT. Translating it yields CASGPLDTGELFF. Complete variable domain (other parts from reference TRBV2 and TRBJ2-2): EPEVTQTPSHQVTQMGQEVILRCVPISNHLYFYWYRQILGQKVEFLVSFYNNEISEKSEIFDDQFSVERPDGSNFTLKIRSTKLEDSAMYFCASGPLDTGELFFGEGSRLTVL.

The gene calls are TRBV30 and TRBJ1-2; TRBD1 matches at 9 bases. The V gene end was trimmed by 8 bases and the J gene end by 3 bases; junction bases not matched to a gene: 10. The germline V gene encodes CDR1 GTSNPN and CDR2 SVGIG (reference sequence). The CDR3 runs to 14 residues. CDR3 protein: CAGDRGNGDYGYTF. The CDR3 DNA reads TGTGCCGGTGACAGGGGGAACGGGGACTATGGCTACACCTTC.

A single count supports this clone. V usage is TRBV19 and J usage is TRBJ2-5, with 7 bases lining up with TRBD2. The CDR3 covers 15 residues. Looked up from germline, CDR1 is LNHDA and CDR2 is SQIVND (reference sequence). After removal of 0 bases from V and 4 bases from J, the junction contained 5 bases not matched to a gene. DNA for the CDR3: TGTGCCAGTAGTATAGATGTACTAGCGAGAGAGACCCAGTACTTC. This encodes CASSIDVLARETQYF.

The V call is TRBV4-1, the J call TRBJ1-1; D remains unclear. The germline V gene encodes CDR1 MGHRA and CDR2 YSYEKL. The V end lost 1 base, the J end lost 3 bases, and 15 bases lay between the germline ends. The CDR3 length is 16 residues. The CDR3 spells CASSQGWARRDTEAFF. The CDR3 nucleotides are TGCGCCAGCAGCCAAGGTTGGGCCAGAAGGGACACTGAAGCTTTCTTT.

The chain uses TRBV6-5 and TRBJ2-7, with 8 nucleotides matching TRBD2. CDR3 size: 15 residues. V dropped 2 bases and J dropped 4; count of bases not matched to a gene: 7. Germline lookup yields CDR1 MNHEY and CDR2 SVGAGI. CDR3: CASSYLSGDRYEQYF. CDR3 in DNA: TGTGCCAGCAGTTACCTTAGCGGGGATAGATACGAGCAGTACTTC.

V usage is TRBV4-1 and J usage is TRBJ2-2; 8 nucleotides agree with TRBD2. The CDR3 consists of 15 residues. The V segment lost 4 bases and the J segment 3 bases; nucleotides outside the gene matches: 4. Germline values: CDR1 MGHRA, CDR2 YSYEKL. The CDR3 loop reads CASSPEGLDTGELFF. In DNA, the CDR3 is TGCGCCAGCAGCCCCGAGGGACTAGACACCGGGGAGCTGTTTTTT.

The gene calls are TRBV5-1 and TRBJ2-7; 12 bases agree with TRBD2. Germline CDR1 is SGHRS and CDR2 is YFSETQ. J gave up 5 bases and V 1 base, and 10 bases lay outside the gene matches. The CDR3 covers 17 residues. CDR3 in DNA: TGCGCCAGCAGCTTGCCTCCTTACAGACTAGCGGGAGACGAGCAGTACTTC. As protein: CASSLPPYRLAGDEQYF.

The chain carries TRBV4-1 and TRBJ2-7; 7 nucleotides line up with TRBD1. Germline V lookup: CDR1 MGHRA, CDR2 YSYEKL. Losses at the gene ends were 5 bases for V and 4 bases for J; bases not matched to a gene: 8. The CDR3 totals 14 residues. The CDR3, as DNA: TGCGCCAGCAGCTATGGGACAGAGTTATACGAGCAGTACTTC. Amino acid sequence: CASSYGTELYEQYF.

The chain is built from TRBV7-2 and TRBJ2-7; TRBD2 agrees at 11 bases. J was trimmed by 3 bases and V by 5 bases; bases with no gene match: 3. The CDR3 runs to 14 residues. Germline loops: CDR1 SGHTA, CDR2 FQGNSA. This CDR3 is CASSVGTSGYEQYF. The CDR3 nucleotides are TGTGCCAGCAGCGTAGGGACTAGCGGCTACGAGCAGTACTTC.

The J gene is TRBJ2-5, the V gene TRBV25-1; 10 nucleotides match TRBD1. The ends lost 6 bases at V and 5 bases at J; junction bases unmatched: 9. The CDR3 consists of 15 residues. Germline values: CDR1 MGHDK, CDR2 SYGVNS. CDR3 sequence: CASSKGQGVWETQYF. The CDR3 DNA reads TGTGCCAGCAGCAAAGGACAGGGGGTCTGGGAGACCCAGTACTTC.

This chain connects TRBV4-1 to TRBJ2-5, with a weak D call TRBD1 (6 bases). The V and J ends lost 3 bases and 1 base respectively, with 12 bases between them. The CDR3 totals 15 residues. Looked up from germline, CDR1 is MGHRA and CDR2 is YSYEKL. CDR3 amino acids: CASSQFRGSQETQYF. The CDR3 nucleotides read TGCGCCAGCAGCCAGTTCAGGGGATCCCAAGAGACCCAGTACTTC.

The V gene is TRBV28, the J gene TRBJ1-2; 10 nucleotides agree with TRBD1. Germline CDR1 reads MDHEN; CDR2 reads SYDVKM. The CDR3 runs 14 residues. With 2 bases clipped from V and 5 bases from J, the junction kept 2 bases outside the gene matches. CDR3 in DNA: TGTGCCAGCAGTTTAGGGACAGGGGCTTATGGCTACACCTTC. As protein: CASSLGTGAYGYTF.

Concerning this clone: This CDR3 is also generated by other DNA sequences in the sample. The chain is built from TRBV27 and TRBJ2-7, with 10 bases identical to TRBD1. V lost 5 bases, J lost 4 bases, and 8 bases stayed unmatched. Germline V lookup: CDR1 MNHEY, CDR2 SMNVEV (reference sequence). This CDR3 comprises 15 residues. As DNA, the CDR3 is TGTGCCAGCAGTCTAGGACAGGGGGGTCCGTACGAGCAGTACTTC. Translating gives CASSLGQGGPYEQYF.

V usage is TRBV19 and J usage is TRBJ1-1; perhaps TRBD1 as D (5 bases). Germline lookup yields CDR1 LNHDA and CDR2 SQIVND (reference sequence). Trimming pared 4 bases from V and 0 bases from J, leaving 15 bases between. CDR3 length: 16 residues. In DNA form, the CDR3 reads TGTGCCAGTAGTAGGGCCTGGGACGGCATGAACACTGAAGCTTTCTTT. This gives the protein CASSRAWDGMNTEAFF. Using reference TRBV19 and TRBJ1-1 for the parts outside the CDR3, the full variable domain is DGGITQSPKYLFRKEGQNVTLSCEQNLNHDAMYWYRQDPGQGLRLIYYSQIVNDFQKGDIAEGYSVSREKKESFPLTVTSAQKNPTAFYLCASSRAWDGMNTEAFFGQGTRLTVV.

The V and J genes are TRBV2 and TRBJ1-5; TRBD1 matches at 7 bases. The length of the CDR3 is 14 residues. Unmatched junction bases numbered 0, after V lost 2 bases and J lost 2 bases. The germline CDR1 and CDR2 sequences are SNHLY and FYNNEI. The DNA of the CDR3 is TGTGCCAGCAGTGAAACAGGGGGCAATCAGCCCCAGCATTTT. Amino acid sequence: CASSETGGNQPQHF.

The chain is built from TRBV7-9 and TRBJ2-5; D perhaps matches TRBD1 (5 bases). The germline CDR1 and CDR2 sequences are SEHNR and FQNEAQ (reference sequence). V was cut by 1 base and J by 1 base, with 7 bases left in between. The CDR3 loop spans 14 amino acids. CDR3 loop: CASSLDTGQETQYF. Here the CDR3 DNA reads TGTGCCAGCAGCTTAGATACAGGCCAAGAGACCCAGTACTTC.

The chain has TRBV7-6 and TRBJ2-7, with D maybe TRBD2 (5 bases). CDR1 is SGHVS and CDR2 is FNYEAQ in the germline V gene. V dropped 2 bases and J dropped 7 bases, with 15 bases sitting between them. This CDR3 is built from 14 residues. CDR3 sequence (DNA): TGTGCCAGCAGCTTAAGTGAAGCGGACTGGGAGCAGTACTTC. This codes for CASSLSEADWEQYF.

V gene TRBV2 combines with J gene TRBJ2-7; D not resolved. The CDR3 loop spans 12 amino acids. CDR1 is SNHLY and CDR2 is FYNNEI in the germline V gene. Trimming cost V 10 bases and J 5 bases, with 15 bases left between them. CDR3: CATSGRRNEQYF. The CDR3 coding sequence is TGTGCCACCTCGGGTCGTAGAAACGAGCAGTACTTC.

The chain employs TRBV6-4 and TRBJ2-2, with D maybe TRBD2 (6 bases). Trimming removed 6 bases at V and 5 bases at J, with 10 bases between. The CDR3 length is 13 residues. CDR1 and CDR2 (germline): MRHNA, SNTAGT. CDR3 DNA: TGTGCCAGCAGCGGGAGTCGGACCGGGGAGCTGTTTTTT. As protein: CASSGSRTGELFF.

This clone appeared a single time. The rearrangement uses TRBV7-9 and TRBJ2-1; TRBD2 aligns across 11 bases. The CDR3 contains 16 residues. V lost 0 bases, J lost 6 bases, and 4 bases stayed unmatched. The germline V gene has CDR1 SEHNR and CDR2 FQNEAQ (reference sequence). In DNA form, the CDR3 reads TGTGCCAGCAGCTTAGCGGAGACTAGCGGGGCCAATGAGCAGTTCTTC. It encodes CASSLAETSGANEQFF. The whole variable domain, remainder taken from reference TRBV7-9 and TRBJ2-1, is DTGVSQNPRHKITKRGQNVTFRCDPISEHNRLYWYRQTLGQGPEFLTYFQNEAQLEKSRLLSDRFSAERPKGSFSTLEIQRTEQGDSAMYLCASSLAETSGANEQFFGPGTRLTVL.

The chain carries TRBV4-1 and TRBJ1-1; 11 bases fit TRBD1. From germline, CDR1 is MGHRA and CDR2 YSYEKL. The CDR3 runs to 14 residues. After removal of 3 bases from V and 13 bases from J, the junction contained 10 bases not matched to a gene. Written as DNA, the CDR3 is TGCGCCAGCAGCCAGGGACAGGGGGAGAATTTGGTTTTCTTT. It codes for CASSQGQGENLVFF.